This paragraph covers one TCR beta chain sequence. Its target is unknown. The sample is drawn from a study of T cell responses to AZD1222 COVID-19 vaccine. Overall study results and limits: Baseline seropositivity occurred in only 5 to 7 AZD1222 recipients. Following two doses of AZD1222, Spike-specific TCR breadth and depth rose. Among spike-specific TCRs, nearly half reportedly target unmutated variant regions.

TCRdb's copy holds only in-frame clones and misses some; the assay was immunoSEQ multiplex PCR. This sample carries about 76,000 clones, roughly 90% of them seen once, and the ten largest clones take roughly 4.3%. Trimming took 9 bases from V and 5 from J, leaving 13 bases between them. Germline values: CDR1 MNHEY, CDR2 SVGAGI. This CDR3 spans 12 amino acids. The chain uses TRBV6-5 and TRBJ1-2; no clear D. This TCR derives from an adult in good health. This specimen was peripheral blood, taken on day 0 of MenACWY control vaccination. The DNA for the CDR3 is TGTGCCAGTAAGACCCGGCCTTATGGCTACACCTTC. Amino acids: CASKTRPYGYTF.